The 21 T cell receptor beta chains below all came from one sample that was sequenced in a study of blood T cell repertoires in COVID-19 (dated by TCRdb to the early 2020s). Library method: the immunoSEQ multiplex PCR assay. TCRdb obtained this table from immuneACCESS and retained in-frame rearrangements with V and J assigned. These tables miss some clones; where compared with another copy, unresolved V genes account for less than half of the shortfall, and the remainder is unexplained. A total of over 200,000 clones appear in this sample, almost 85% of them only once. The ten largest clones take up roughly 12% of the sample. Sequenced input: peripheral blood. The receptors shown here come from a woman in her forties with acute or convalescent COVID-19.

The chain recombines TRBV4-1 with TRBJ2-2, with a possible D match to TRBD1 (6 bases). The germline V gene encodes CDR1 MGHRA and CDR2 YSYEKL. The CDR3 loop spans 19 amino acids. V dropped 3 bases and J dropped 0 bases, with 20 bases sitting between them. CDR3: CASSHLYGRGGANTGELFF. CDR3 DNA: TGCGCCAGCAGCCACCTATATGGCCGTGGGGGCGCGAACACCGGGGAGCTGTTTTTT.

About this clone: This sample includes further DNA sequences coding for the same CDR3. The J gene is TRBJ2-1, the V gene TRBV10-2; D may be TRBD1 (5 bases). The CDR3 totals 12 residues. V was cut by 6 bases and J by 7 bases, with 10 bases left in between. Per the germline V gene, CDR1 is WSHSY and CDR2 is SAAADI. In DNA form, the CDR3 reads TGCGCCAGCAGCCTGCAGGGTAATGAGCAGTTCTTC. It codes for CASSLQGNEQFF.

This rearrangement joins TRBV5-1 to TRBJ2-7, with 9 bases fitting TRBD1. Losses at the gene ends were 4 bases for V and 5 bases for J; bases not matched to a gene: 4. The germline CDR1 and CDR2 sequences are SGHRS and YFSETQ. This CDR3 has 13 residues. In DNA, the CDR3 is TGCGCCAGCAGCGGGGACAGGGAAAACGAGCAGTACTTC. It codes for CASSGDRENEQYF.

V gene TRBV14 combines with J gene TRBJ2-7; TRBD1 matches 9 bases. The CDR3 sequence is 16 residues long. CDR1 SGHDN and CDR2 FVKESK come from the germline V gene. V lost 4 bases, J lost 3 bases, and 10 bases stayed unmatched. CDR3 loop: CASSPILQGARYEQYF. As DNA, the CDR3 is TGTGCCAGCAGCCCAATTTTACAGGGGGCGCGCTACGAGCAGTACTTC.

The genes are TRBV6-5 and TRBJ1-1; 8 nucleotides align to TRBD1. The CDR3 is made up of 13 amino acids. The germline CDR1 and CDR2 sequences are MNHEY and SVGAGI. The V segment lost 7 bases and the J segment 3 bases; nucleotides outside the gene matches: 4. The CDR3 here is CASTQGADTEAFF. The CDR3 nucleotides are TGTGCCAGCACCCAGGGGGCGGACACTGAAGCTTTCTTT.

In DNA form, the CDR3 reads TGTGCCAGCAGTGAGTTGCCCGTAGGAAGCACGACATATGGCTACACCTTC. Translation: CASSELPVGSTTYGYTF. This chain links TRBV25-1 with TRBJ1-2; D is unresolved. The ends were cut back, 3 bases at V and 5 bases at J, with 22 bases in the middle. In germline, CDR1 is MGHDK, CDR2 SYGVNS. The CDR3 runs 17 residues.

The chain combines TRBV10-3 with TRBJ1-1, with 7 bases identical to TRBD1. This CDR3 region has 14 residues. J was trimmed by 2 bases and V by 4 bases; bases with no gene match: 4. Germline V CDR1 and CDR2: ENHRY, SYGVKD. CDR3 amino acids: CAISVNRGNTEAFF. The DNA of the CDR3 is TGTGCCATCAGTGTGAACAGGGGCAACACTGAAGCTTTCTTT.

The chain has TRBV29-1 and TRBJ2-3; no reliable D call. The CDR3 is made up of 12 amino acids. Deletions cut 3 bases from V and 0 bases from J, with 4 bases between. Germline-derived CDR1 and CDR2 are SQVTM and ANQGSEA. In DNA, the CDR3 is TGCAGCGTTGACCAAAGCACAGATACGCAGTATTTT. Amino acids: CSVDQSTDTQYF.

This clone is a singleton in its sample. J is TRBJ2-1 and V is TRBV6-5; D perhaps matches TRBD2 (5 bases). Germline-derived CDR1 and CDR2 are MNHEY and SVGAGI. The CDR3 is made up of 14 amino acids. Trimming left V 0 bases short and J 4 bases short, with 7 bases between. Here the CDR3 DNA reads TGTGCCAGCAGTTACTCGCCGGGGTACAATGAGCAGTTCTTC. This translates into CASSYSPGYNEQFF.

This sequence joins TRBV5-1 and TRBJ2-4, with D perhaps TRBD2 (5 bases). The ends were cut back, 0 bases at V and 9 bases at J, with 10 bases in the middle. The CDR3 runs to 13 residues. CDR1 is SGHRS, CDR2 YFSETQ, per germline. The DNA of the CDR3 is TGCGCCAGCAGCTTGGACGGGGTGGGCATTCAGTACTTC. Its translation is CASSLDGVGIQYF.

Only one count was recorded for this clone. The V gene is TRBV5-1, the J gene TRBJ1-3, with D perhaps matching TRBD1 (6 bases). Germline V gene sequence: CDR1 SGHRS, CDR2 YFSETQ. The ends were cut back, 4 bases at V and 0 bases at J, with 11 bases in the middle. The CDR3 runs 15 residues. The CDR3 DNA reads TGCGCCAGCAGCCCAGACAGGAGCTCTGGAAACACCATATATTTT. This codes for CASSPDRSSGNTIYF. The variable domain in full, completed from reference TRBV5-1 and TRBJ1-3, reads KAGVTQTPRYLIKTRGQQVTLSCSPISGHRSVSWYQQTPGQGLQFLFEYFSETQRNKGNFPGRFSGRQFSNSRSEMNVSTLELGDSALYLCASSPDRSSGNTIYFGEGSWLTVV.

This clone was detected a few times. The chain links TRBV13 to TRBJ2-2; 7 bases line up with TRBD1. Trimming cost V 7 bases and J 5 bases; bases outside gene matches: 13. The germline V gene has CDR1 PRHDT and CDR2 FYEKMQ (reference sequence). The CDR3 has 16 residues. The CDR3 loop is CASKVRAGGLTGELFF. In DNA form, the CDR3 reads TGTGCCAGCAAAGTCAGGGCAGGGGGTTTGACCGGGGAGCTGTTTTTT.

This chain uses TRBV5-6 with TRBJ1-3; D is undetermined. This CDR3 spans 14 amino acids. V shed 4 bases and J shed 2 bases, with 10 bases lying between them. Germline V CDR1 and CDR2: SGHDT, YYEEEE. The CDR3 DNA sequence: TGTGCCAGCAGCCCTCTGGGAGCTGGAAACACCATATATTTT. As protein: CASSPLGAGNTIYF.

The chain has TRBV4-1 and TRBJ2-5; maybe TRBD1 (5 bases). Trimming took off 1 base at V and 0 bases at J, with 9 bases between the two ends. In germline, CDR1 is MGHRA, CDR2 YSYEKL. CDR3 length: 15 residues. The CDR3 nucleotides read TGCGCCAGCAGCCAAGGACAGCAAGACCAAGAGACCCAGTACTTC. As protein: CASSQGQQDQETQYF.

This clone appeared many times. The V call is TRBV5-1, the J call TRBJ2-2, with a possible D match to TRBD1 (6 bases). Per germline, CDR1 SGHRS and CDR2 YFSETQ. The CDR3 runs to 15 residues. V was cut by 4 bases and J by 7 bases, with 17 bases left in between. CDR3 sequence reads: CASSQRAGGVGELFF. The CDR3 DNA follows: TGCGCCAGCAGCCAAAGAGCTGGGGGCGTCGGGGAGCTGTTTTTT. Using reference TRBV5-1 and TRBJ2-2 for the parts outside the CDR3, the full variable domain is KAGVTQTPRYLIKTRGQQVTLSCSPISGHRSVSWYQQTPGQGLQFLFEYFSETQRNKGNFPGRFSGRQFSNSRSEMNVSTLELGDSALYLCASSQRAGGVGELFFGEGSRLTVL.

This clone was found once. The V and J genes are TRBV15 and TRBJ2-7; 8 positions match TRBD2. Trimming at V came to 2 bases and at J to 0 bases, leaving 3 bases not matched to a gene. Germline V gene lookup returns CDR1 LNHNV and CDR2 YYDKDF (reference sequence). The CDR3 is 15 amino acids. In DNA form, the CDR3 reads TGTGCCACCAGCAGACTAGCGGGTACCTCCTACGAGCAGTACTTC. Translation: CATSRLAGTSYEQYF.

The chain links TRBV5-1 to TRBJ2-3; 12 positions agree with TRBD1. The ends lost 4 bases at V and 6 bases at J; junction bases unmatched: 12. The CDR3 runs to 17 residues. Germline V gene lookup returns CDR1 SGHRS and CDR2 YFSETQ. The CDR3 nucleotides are TGCGCCAGCAGCGTGCGACCGGGACAGGGGGCTCTGGATACGCAGTATTTT. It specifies CASSVRPGQGALDTQYF.

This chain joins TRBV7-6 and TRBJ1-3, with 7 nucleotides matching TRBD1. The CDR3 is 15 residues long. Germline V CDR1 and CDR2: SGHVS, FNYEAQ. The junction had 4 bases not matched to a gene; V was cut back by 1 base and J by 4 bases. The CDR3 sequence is CASSLGQGTGNTIYF. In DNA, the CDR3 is TGTGCCAGCAGCTTAGGACAGGGAACAGGAAACACCATATATTTT.

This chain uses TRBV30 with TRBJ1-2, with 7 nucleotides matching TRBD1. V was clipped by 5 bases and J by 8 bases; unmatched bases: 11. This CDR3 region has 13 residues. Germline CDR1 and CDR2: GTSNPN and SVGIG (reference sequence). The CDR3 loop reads CAWGWTGQRGYTF. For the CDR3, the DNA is TGTGCCTGGGGATGGACAGGACAGAGGGGCTACACCTTC.

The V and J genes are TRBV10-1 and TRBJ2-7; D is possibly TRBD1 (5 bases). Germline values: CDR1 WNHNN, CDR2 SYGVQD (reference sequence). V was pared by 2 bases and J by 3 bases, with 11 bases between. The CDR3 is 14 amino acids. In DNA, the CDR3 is TGCGCCAGCAGTGAGGTCGGCAGGGACTACGAGCAGTACTTC. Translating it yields CASSEVGRDYEQYF.

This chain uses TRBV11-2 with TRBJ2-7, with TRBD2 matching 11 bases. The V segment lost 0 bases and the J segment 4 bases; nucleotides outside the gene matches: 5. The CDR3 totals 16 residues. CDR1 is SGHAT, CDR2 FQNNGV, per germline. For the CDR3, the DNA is TGTGCCAGCAGCTTAGAGTGGGGGACTAGCGGTTACGAGCAGTACTTC. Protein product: CASSLEWGTSGYEQYF.